The 14 T cell receptor beta chains below were found in one sample sequenced in a study of vaccination effects on CD4 cells after COVID-19. Culture lasted 10 days before CD4+ T cell isolation. These receptors have no known antigen. TCRdb's copy holds only in-frame clones and misses some; the assay was immunoSEQ multiplex PCR. The sample yields under 50,000 clones, about 76% seen once. Source: CD4+ T cells from PBMCs cultured without peptide, taken before COVID-19 vaccination. All receptors come from a human donor who had a prior SARS-CoV-2 infection.

This clone has a single count. The rearrangement joins TRBV11-3 to TRBJ1-1; D is ambiguous. The CDR3 has 14 residues. V gave up 1 base and J gave up 1 base, with 7 bases separating them. Germline V gives CDR1 SGHNT, CDR2 YENEEA. Here the CDR3 DNA reads TGTGCCAGCAGCTTAGTCCGGGAGAACACTGAAGCTTTCTTT. Encoded protein: CASSLVRENTEAFF.

This rearrangement joins TRBV6-5 to TRBJ2-1; TRBD1 agrees at 7 bases. The germline V gene encodes CDR1 MNHEY and CDR2 SVGAGI. The V gene end was trimmed by 6 bases and the J gene end by 7 bases; junction bases not matched to a gene: 6. This CDR3 is 13 amino acids long. This CDR3 is CASSPGQYNEQFF. The CDR3 bases are TGTGCCAGCAGCCCGGGACAGTATAATGAGCAGTTCTTC.

This rearrangement joins TRBV5-1 to TRBJ1-4; a weak D match, TRBD1 (5 bases). The germline V gene has CDR1 SGHRS and CDR2 YFSETQ. This CDR3 contains 13 residues. Trimming left V 1 base short and J 12 bases short, with 13 bases between. CDR3 bases: TGCGCCAGCAGCTTGACCAGCCGGGGCGAACTGTTTTTT. This encodes CASSLTSRGELFF.

This sequence joins TRBV3-1 (or the pseudogene TRBV3-2) and TRBJ2-1; D is possibly TRBD2 (5 bases). The germline gives CDR1 LGHDT, CDR2 YNNKEL (reference sequence). This CDR3 contains 15 residues. Trimming cost V 0 bases and J 6 bases, with 12 bases left between them. In DNA form, the CDR3 reads TGTGCCAGCAGCCAAGACCCGGGGTTTGGCAATGAGCAGTTCTTC. Protein product: CASSQDPGFGNEQFF.

V gene TRBV6-5 combines with J gene TRBJ1-6, with D possibly TRBD1 on 5 matching bases. V gave up 6 bases and J gave up 7 bases, with 10 bases separating them. Germline-derived CDR1 and CDR2 are MNHEY and SVGAGI. This CDR3 spans 13 amino acids. CDR3 in DNA: TGTGCCAGCAGCGCACAGGTAAATTCACCCCTCCACTTT. It encodes CASSAQVNSPLHF.

CDR3: CASSPLGGTITGELFF. Written as DNA, the CDR3 is TGCGCCAGCAGCCCGCTTGGCGGGACGATCACCGGGGAGCTGTTTTTT. V and J are TRBV4-3 and TRBJ2-2, with a possible D match to TRBD2 (6 bases). The CDR3 sequence is 16 residues long. Trimming left V 4 bases short and J 4 bases short, with 16 bases between. The germline V gene encodes CDR1 LGHNA and CDR2 YSLEER.

The table lists this clone with a count of one. The chain joins TRBV19 to TRBJ2-6; D uncertain. Germline values: CDR1 LNHDA, CDR2 SQIVND (reference sequence). The germline V and J ends were trimmed by 4 bases and 5 bases, with 0 bases remaining between them. This CDR3 has 11 residues. CDR3 bases: TGTGCCAGTAGTAGGGCCAACGTCCTGACTTTC. Its protein is CASSRANVLTF.

The genes are TRBV19 and TRBJ1-3; no firm D call. The germline V gene has CDR1 LNHDA and CDR2 SQIVND (reference sequence). Between the trimmed V and J ends, which lost 3 bases and 4 bases, there was a span of 10 bases. This CDR3 has 14 residues. CDR3 amino acids: CASSIPAGGNTIYF. CDR3 coding DNA: TGTGCCAGTAGTATCCCGGCAGGCGGAAACACCATATATTTT.

V gene TRBV4-2 combines with J gene TRBJ1-1; D is uncertain. Germline CDR1 and CDR2: LGHNA and YNFKEQ. The V gene lost 1 base and the J gene lost 8 bases, with 14 bases spanning the gap. This CDR3 has 14 residues. CDR3 coding DNA: TGTGCCAGCAGCCAAGGGGTTGGGCTTTCAGAAGCTTTCTTT. Its protein product is CASSQGVGLSEAFF.

The chain recombines TRBV10-3 with TRBJ1-1; no reliable D call. With 5 bases removed from V and 1 base from J, the gap between germline ends came to 5 bases. Germline-derived CDR1 and CDR2 are ENHRY and SYGVKD. The CDR3 extends over 12 amino acids. The DNA for the CDR3 is TGTGCCATCAGTTCAGGGAACACTGAAGCTTTCTTT. Encoded protein: CAISSGNTEAFF.

This clone appeared a single time. The genes are TRBV21-1 and TRBJ2-1; TRBD2 is the table's D call and was not checked against the DNA. TRBV21-1 is termed a pseudogene. This CDR3 is 11 amino acids long. CDR3 bases: TGTGCCAGCAGGGGAGACAATGAGCAGTTCTTC. Protein product: CASRGDNEQFF.

The V and J genes are TRBV5-8 and TRBJ2-2; 7 nucleotides match TRBD1. This CDR3 contains 16 residues. Germline CDR1 and CDR2: SGHTS and YDEGEE. After removal of 4 bases from V and 6 bases from J, the junction contained 12 bases not matched to a gene. The CDR3 reads CASSPYRGNVAGELFF. DNA of the CDR3: TGTGCCAGCAGCCCATACAGGGGTAATGTGGCCGGGGAGCTGTTTTTT.

This clone appeared a single time. V and J are TRBV3-1 (or the pseudogene TRBV3-2) and TRBJ1-2; D may be TRBD1 (6 bases). This CDR3 contains 13 residues. V shed 0 bases and J shed 6 bases, with 8 bases lying between them. Germline-derived CDR1 and CDR2 are LGHDT and YNNKEL (reference sequence). CDR3 nucleotide sequence: TGTGCCAGCAGCCAAGACAGGGGTGATGGCTACACCTTC. The encoded protein is CASSQDRGDGYTF.

The chain joins TRBV6-6 to TRBJ2-3; possibly TRBD2 for D (5 bases). Germline assignment: CDR1 MNHNY and CDR2 SVGAGI (reference sequence). The germline V and J ends were trimmed by 5 bases and 2 bases, with 14 bases remaining between them. This CDR3 has 15 amino acids. DNA for the CDR3: TGTGCCAGCAGTGACGAGAGCGGACCCACAGATACGCAGTATTTT. Translated: CASSDESGPTDTQYF.